This TCR beta chain was retrieved from a study of T-cell reconstitution after alpha-beta-depleted transplantation in children. It was with unique molecular identifiers that the TCRbeta library was prepared. One entry per CDR3 protein, called by TCRdb with MiXCR from the PCR reads. This sample has approximately 9,000 distinct CDR3 sequences, with roughly 15% found just once. Trimming took 7 bases from V and 2 from J, leaving 12 bases between them. CDR1 is LNHDA, CDR2 SQIVND, per germline (reference sequence). This CDR3 has 14 residues. Study observations and caveats: Fresh T-cell production supplied most of the T-cell counts and diversity seen one year after transplant.

There are a few counts of this clonotype. Its specificity is not known. The input for sequencing was PBMCs, mostly from graft donor cells, taken 60 days after TCRalphabeta/CD19-depleted stem cell transplant. J is TRBJ2-1 and V is TRBV19, with D perhaps TRBD2 (5 bases). The sequence came from a girl under three years old who had a stem cell transplant for combined immunodeficiency, so the T cells may come from the graft donor. This CDR3 is CASKETGAYNEQFF. For the CDR3, the DNA is TGTGCCAGTAAAGAAACCGGGGCCTACAATGAGCAGTTCTTC.